This T cell receptor (beta chain) was retrieved from a study of PD-1 blockade in classical Hodgkin lymphoma (dated by TCRdb to the early 2020s). Turning to the overall study: Nivolumab dosing was 3 mg/kg intravenously every 2 weeks, continuing until either disease progression or unacceptable toxicity. To define a peripheral blood immune signature of response to PD-1 blockade in classical Hodgkin lymphoma, the study combined TCR beta sequencing with CyTOF. Here is what the overall study found, with its caveats: CD4+ but not CD8+ TCR diversity rose significantly by C4D1 (p=0.0027 vs p=0.16), most apparent in complete responders (p=0.02). The study was limited to a single clinical trial cohort, and causes of repertoire differences, possibly disease activity or prior therapy, remained undefined. Lower diversity was observed in patients in whom nivolumab was started less than 1 year after ASCT, and these patients were excluded from later analyses so that confounding by immune reconstitution would be avoided. Newly diagnosed patients were reported to have lower baseline TCR diversity than healthy donors, and relapsed/refractory patients were reported to have lower baseline TCR diversity still. Trial patients with a complete response had baseline diversity similar to that of newly diagnosed patients, while partial responders and progressors had significantly lower diversity.

What the time point label conveys for this sample: cycle 1 day 1 (C1D1), immediately before nivolumab initiation. Relapse after autologous stem cell transplantation had occurred in all trial patients, and cohorts A, B and C were distinguished by prior brentuximab vedotin exposure. The trial cohort included 45 to 65 patients with relapsed/refractory classical Hodgkin lymphoma, and each patient had a best overall response of complete response, partial response or progressive disease. Trial patients were treated with single-agent nivolumab in the multi-cohort phase II CheckMate 205 trial. An independent review committee assessed best overall response by applying the 2007 International Working Group response criteria. Trial PBMCs were collected immediately before nivolumab initiation (C1D1) and during therapy at cycle 2 day 1 and cycle 4 day 1. Peripheral blood was collected in 8 mL Vacutainer Cell Preparation Tubes, from which PBMCs were isolated by centrifugation and then cryopreserved.

V lost 0 bases and J lost 6 bases; the stretch between them is 8 bases long. CDR1 LNHDA and CDR2 SQIVND are derived from the germline V gene (reference sequence). The CDR3 holds 13 amino acids from the cysteine to the phenylalanine. The only DNA kept is the CDR3, 39 bases in frame from the first base. Genomic DNA was extracted with the Qiagen DNeasy kit from unsorted PBMCs and from negatively selected CD4+ and CD8+ fractions. Amplification of TCR beta CDR3 regions was done by immunoSEQ multiplex PCR with primers that anneal to V and J segments. A synthetic immune receptor repertoire was used to minimize amplification bias, and any residual bias was removed computationally once sequencing was done. In the authors' own workflow: Repertoire diversity was quantified as the Shannon entropy index using custom Python scripts. The unsorted, CD4+ and CD8+ repertoires were each analyzed separately, with the exception of combined analyses, where CD4+ and CD8+ sequences were merged in silico. A clone was considered expanded if an increase in frequency of at least 2-fold after treatment relative to C1D1 was found, and a pseudocount of 0.5 was applied to clones undetected at baseline. Clones with 0 or 1 copy at C1D1 were classified as singleton clones, and clones with 2 or more copies were classified as non-singleton clones. Clones expanded in unsorted samples were labelled as CD4+, CD8+ or unknown by matching protein sequences in sorted samples from the same patient. Wilcoxon tests on paired samples were used to test changes in diversity from C1D1 to C4D1. In TCRdb, the immuneACCESS table is reduced to in-frame sequences with V and J assigned. These tables do not hold every clone; where another copy was compared, an unresolved V gene accounts for under half, and the others remain unexplained. The V and J calls and clone size are taken from that table; D and trimming were inferred from the DNA. Present in this sample are 30,000 to 35,000 clones, roughly 82% of which were seen just once. The top ten constitute 30% to 35% of the sample.

About this clone itself: Its antigen is currently not known. Per-base quality was not reported, and no clone a single base away is much larger than it.

This clonotype was sampled from a human donor with classical Hodgkin lymphoma. The sample consisted of peripheral blood mononuclear cells (PBMCs), taken at baseline. In this chain, TRBV19 is recombined with TRBJ2-5, with no confident D gene call. The CDR3 protein: CASSIDSRKTQYF. The nucleotides are TGTGCCAGTAGTATAGATAGCAGGAAGACCCAGTACTTC. Outside the CDR3, residues come from the reference TRBV19 and TRBJ2-5 proteins, so the full variable domain is: DGGITQSPKYLFRKEGQNVTLSCEQNLNHDAMYWYRQDPGQGLRLIYYSQIVNDFQKGDIAEGYSVSREKKESFPLTVTSAQKNPTAFYLCASSIDSRKTQYFGPGTRLLVL.